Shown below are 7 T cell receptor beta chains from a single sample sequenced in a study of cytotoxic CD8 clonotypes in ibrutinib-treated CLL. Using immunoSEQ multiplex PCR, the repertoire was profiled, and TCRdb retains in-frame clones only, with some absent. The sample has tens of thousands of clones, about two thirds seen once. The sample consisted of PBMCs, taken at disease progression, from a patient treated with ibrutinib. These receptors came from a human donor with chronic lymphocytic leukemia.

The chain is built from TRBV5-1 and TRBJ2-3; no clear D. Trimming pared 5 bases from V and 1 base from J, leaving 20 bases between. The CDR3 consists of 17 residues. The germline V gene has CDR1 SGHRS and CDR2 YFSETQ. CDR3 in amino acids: CASRSRLAGGGTDTQYF. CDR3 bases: TGCGCCAGCAGATCCCGATTAGCAGGTGGGGGCACAGATACGCAGTATTTT.

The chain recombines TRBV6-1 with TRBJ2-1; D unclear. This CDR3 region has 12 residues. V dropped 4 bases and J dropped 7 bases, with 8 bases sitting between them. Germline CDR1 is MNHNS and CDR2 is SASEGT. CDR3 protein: CASSVVRNEQFF. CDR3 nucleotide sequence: TGTGCCAGCAGTGTAGTCAGAAATGAGCAGTTCTTC.

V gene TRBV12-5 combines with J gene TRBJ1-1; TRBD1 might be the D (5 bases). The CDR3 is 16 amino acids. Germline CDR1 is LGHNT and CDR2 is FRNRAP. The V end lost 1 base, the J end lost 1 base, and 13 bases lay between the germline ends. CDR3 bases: TGTGCTAGTGGTTTGGGCGGCCAGGACAAGAACACTGAAGCTTTCTTT. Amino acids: CASGLGGQDKNTEAFF.

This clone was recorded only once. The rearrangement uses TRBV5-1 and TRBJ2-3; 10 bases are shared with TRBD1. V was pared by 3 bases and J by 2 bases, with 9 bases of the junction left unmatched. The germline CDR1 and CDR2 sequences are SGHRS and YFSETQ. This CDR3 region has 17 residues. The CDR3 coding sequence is TGCGCCAGCAGCTCGGACCCCGGGACAGGGGCCACAGATACGCAGTATTTT. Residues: CASSSDPGTGATDTQYF.

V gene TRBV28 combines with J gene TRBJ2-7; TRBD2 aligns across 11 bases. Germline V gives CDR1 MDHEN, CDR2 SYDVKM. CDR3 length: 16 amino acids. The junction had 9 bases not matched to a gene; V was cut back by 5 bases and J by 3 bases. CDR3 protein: CASSLPLLAGDYEQYF. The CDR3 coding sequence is TGTGCCAGCAGTCTCCCCCTACTAGCGGGAGACTACGAGCAGTACTTC.

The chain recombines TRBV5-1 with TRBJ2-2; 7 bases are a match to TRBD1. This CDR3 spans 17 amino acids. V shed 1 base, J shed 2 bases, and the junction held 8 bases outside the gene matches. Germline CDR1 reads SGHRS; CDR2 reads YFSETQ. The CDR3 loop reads CASSLSPDRVNTGELFF. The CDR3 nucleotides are TGCGCCAGCAGCTTGTCCCCCGACAGGGTTAACACCGGGGAGCTGTTTTTT.

The CDR3 is CASSSGTKNTIYF. In DNA form, the CDR3 reads TGTGCCAGCAGTTCGGGGACAAAAAACACCATATATTTT. The rearrangement joins TRBV27 to TRBJ1-3; TRBD1 is a possible D gene (6 bases). CDR1 and CDR2 from the germline V gene are MNHEY and SMNVEV (reference sequence). Between the trimmed V and J ends, which lost 4 bases and 6 bases, there was a span of 10 bases. This CDR3 has 13 residues.